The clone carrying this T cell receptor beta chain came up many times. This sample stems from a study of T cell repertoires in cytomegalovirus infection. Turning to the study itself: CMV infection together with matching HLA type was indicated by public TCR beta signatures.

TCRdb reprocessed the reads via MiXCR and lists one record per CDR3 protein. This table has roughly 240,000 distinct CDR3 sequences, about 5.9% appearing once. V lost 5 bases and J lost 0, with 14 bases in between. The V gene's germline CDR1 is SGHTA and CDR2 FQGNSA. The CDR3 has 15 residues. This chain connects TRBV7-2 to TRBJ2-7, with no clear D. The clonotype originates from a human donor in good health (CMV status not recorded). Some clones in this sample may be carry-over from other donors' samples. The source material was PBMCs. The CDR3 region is CASSQSQASSYEQYF. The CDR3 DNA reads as TGTGCCAGCAGCCAGAGTCAGGCCAGCTCCTACGAGCAGTACTTC.